The clone carrying this T cell receptor (beta chain) was found once. J gave up 1 base and V 5 bases, and 9 bases lay outside the gene matches. From germline, CDR1 is MNHEY and CDR2 SVGEGT. The CDR3 contains 17 residues. These data originate in a study of control samples from healthy donors and cancer patients. TCRdb's table, derived via immunoSEQ multiplex PCR, lists solely in-frame clones and lacks some. This table has some 100,000 clones, approximately 93% appearing once. The TCR comes from a man aged 18 to 35 in good health. Sequenced material: blood. The chain joins TRBV6-2 or TRBV6-3 to TRBJ1-1; 11 bases fit TRBD1. The CDR3 spells CASSPLGQGAPNTEAFF. The CDR3 DNA reads as TGTGCCAGCAGTCCCCTAGGACAGGGGGCTCCGAACACTGAAGCTTTCTTT.